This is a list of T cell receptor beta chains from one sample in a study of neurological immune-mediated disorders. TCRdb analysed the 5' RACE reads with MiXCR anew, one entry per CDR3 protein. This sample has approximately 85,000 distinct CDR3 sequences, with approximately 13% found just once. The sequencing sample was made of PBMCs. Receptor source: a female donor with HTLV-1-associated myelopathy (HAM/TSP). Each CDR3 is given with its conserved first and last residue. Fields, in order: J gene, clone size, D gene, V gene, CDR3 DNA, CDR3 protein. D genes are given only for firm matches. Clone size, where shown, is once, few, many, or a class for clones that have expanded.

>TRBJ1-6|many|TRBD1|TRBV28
TGTGCCAGCACCACTCCCCGAGACAGGGGGCGGGCTTCACCCCTCCACTTT
CASTTPRDRGRASPLHF
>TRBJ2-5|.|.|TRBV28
TGTGCCAGCGCAGGGGGGGCAGGGATCCCGGGAGCGACCCAGTACTTC
CASAGGAGIPGATQYF
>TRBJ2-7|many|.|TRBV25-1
TGTGCCAGCAGTGATCCACGGACGAACTTAGTGCAGTACTTC
CASSDPRTNLVQYF
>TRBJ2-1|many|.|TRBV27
TGTGCCAGCAGTGAAGCGGACGGCTACAATGAGCAGTTCTTC
CASSEADGYNEQFF
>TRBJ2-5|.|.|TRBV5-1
TGCGCCAGCAGCTCGGACCGCCTACAGACCCAGTACTTC
CASSSDRLQTQYF
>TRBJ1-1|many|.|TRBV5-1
TGCGCCAGCAGCTTGGTGGGGGCGCAAGGCACTGAAGCTTTCTTT
CASSLVGAQGTEAFF
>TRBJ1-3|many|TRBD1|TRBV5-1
TGCGCCAGCAGCTACTTTCCTGGGACAGGGGGAGAAAACACCATATATTTT
CASSYFPGTGGENTIYF
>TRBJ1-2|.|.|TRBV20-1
TGCAGTGCTAGAGGAACGGAGGGGAACTATGGCTACACCTTC
CSARGTEGNYGYTF
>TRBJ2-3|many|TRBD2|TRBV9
TGTGCCAGCAGCGTAGCGGGGGGGAGCACAGATACGCAGTATTTT
CASSVAGGSTDTQYF
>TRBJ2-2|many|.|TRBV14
TGTGCCAGCAGTCCCGGGGACGGTAAAGCGAAGCTGTTTTTT
CASSPGDGKAKLFF
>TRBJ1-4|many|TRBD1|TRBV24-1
TGTGCCACCAGTGACAGGACAGGGGCTGATGAAAAACTGTTTTTT
CATSDRTGADEKLFF
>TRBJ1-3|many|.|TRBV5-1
TGCGCCAGCAGCTTGGGAGCAGGGCGCTCCACCATATATTTT
CASSLGAGRSTIYF
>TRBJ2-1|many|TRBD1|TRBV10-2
TGCGCCAGCACTAAGTGGACAGGGAGCTCCTACAATGAGCAGTTCTTC
CASTKWTGSSYNEQFF
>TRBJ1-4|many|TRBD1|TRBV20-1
TGCAGTGCTAGAGGGGACAGGGAAGAGGAACTGTTTTTT
CSARGDREEELFF